The 6 T cell receptor beta chains in this list originate from one sample, sequenced in a study of blood T cell repertoires in COVID-19. Sequencing used immunoSEQ multiplex PCR; TCRdb keeps in-frame clones, though not all of them. Of 250,000 to 300,000 clones in the sample, over 75% are singletons; the top ten hold 1.1%. Sequencing was performed on PBMCs or T cells enriched from blood (not recorded which). The receptors come from a woman aged 25 to 39 who had recovered from COVID-19.

The genes are TRBV29-1 and TRBJ2-7, with a possible D match to TRBD2 (6 bases). Germline loops: CDR1 SQVTM, CDR2 ANQGSEA. V lost 5 bases and J lost 2, with 19 bases in between. The CDR3 is 15 residues long. The CDR3 sequence: CSVLALAESTYEQYF. The CDR3 DNA follows: TGCAGCGTTCTGGCTTTAGCGGAATCTACCTACGAGCAGTACTTC.

This clone was found once. V gene TRBV21-1 combines with J gene TRBJ1-6; TRBD1 is the table's D call and was not checked against the DNA. TRBV21-1 is listed as a pseudogene. The CDR3 contains 18 residues. This CDR3 is CASSKEVRGRRYNSPLHF. The CDR3 nucleotides read TGTGCCAGCAGCAAAGAGGTCAGGGGCAGGCGATATAATTCACCCCTCCACTTT.

The chain employs TRBV6-5 and TRBJ2-1; 14 bases line up with TRBD2. Germline assignment: CDR1 MNHEY and CDR2 SVGAGI. This CDR3 has 15 amino acids. V trimming: 6 bases; J trimming: 6 bases; junction bases outside the gene matches: 4. As DNA, the CDR3 is TGTGCCAGCAGGTCCGGGACTAGCGGGAGCAATGAGCAGTTCTTC. The encoded protein is CASRSGTSGSNEQFF.

The chain employs TRBV18 and TRBJ1-3, with 9 bases matching TRBD1. Trimming removed 4 bases from V and 2 bases from J; junction bases left unmatched: 9. Germline CDR1 reads KGHSH; CDR2 reads LQKENI. The CDR3 extends over 17 amino acids. CDR3 DNA sequence: TGTGCCAGCTCACTACAGTTAACAGGGGGCCCTGGAAACACCATATATTTT. It encodes CASSLQLTGGPGNTIYF.

Comment on this clone: Other nucleotide sequences in the sample specify the same CDR3. The rearrangement joins TRBV28 to TRBJ1-1, with D uncertain. This CDR3 has 13 residues. Germline CDR1 and CDR2: MDHEN and SYDVKM. V lost 2 bases and J 0 bases, leaving 4 bases between the germline ends. The CDR3 DNA reads TGTGCCAGCAGTTTAACAGTGAACACTGAAGCTTTCTTT. This gives the protein CASSLTVNTEAFF. The whole variable domain, remainder taken from reference TRBV28 and TRBJ1-1, is DVKVTQSSRYLVKRTGEKVFLECVQDMDHENMFWYRQDPGLGLRLIYFSYDVKMKEKGDIPEGYSVSREKKERFSLILESASTNQTSMYLCASSLTVNTEAFFGQGTRLTVV.

The chain joins TRBV5-1 to TRBJ2-3, with D possibly TRBD2 on 6 matching bases. Germline V gene data show CDR1 as SGHRS and CDR2 as YFSETQ. V was pared by 0 bases and J by 2 bases, with 19 bases between. CDR3 length: 18 amino acids. Written as DNA, the CDR3 is TGCGCCAGCAGCTTGGTTAGTACTAGCCGTCGGCCCACAGATACGCAGTATTTT. Protein product: CASSLVSTSRRPTDTQYF.